This T cell receptor (beta chain) was obtained from a study of T cell repertoires in cytomegalovirus infection. As for this clonotype: Its matching antigen is unknown.

Overall study findings and caveats: Identification of carriers of CMV plus the relevant HLA was achieved through cumulative public TCR beta family frequency. Dominant in the ex vivo response were TCR beta clonotypes restricted by HLA-C and specific for CMV.

MiXCR, applied by TCRdb to the reads, yields one record per CDR3 protein. The table shows over 95,000 distinct CDR3 sequences, with around 30% occurring only once. The source was CD8+ T cells from cultured PBMCs, collected from culture after CMV antigen stimulation. The TCR sequence derives from a human donor in good health (CMV status not recorded). Some clones in this sample may be carry-over from other donors' samples.

CDR3 nucleotides: TGTGCCAGCAGAAAAGACACCGGGACACCAGAAAACACTGAAGCTTTCTTT. It is translated as CASRKDTGTPENTEAFF. The chain links TRBV6-1 to TRBJ1-1, with TRBD1 as a possible D gene (6 bases). The CDR3 covers 17 residues. Germline V gives CDR1 MNHNS, CDR2 SASEGT. Trimming cost V 6 bases and J 2 bases, with 22 bases left between them.